Below, 22 T cell receptor beta chains from the same sample are listed, as sequenced in a study of spatial heterogeneity in lung cancer. Each CDR3 protein is one row after TCRdb ran MiXCR on the 5' RACE reads. The table includes under 25,000 distinct CDR3 sequences, 9% to 10% detected once. The time point is: blood at routine non-recurrence follow-up after resection. Sequenced material: PBMCs, taken at follow-up. The receptors come from a female donor with early-stage non-small cell lung cancer.

The sample holds many counts of this clonotype. The gene calls are TRBV7-2 and TRBJ1-6, with 9 nucleotides matching TRBD1. Germline V gene data show CDR1 as SGHTA and CDR2 as FQGNSA. The V gene end was trimmed by 5 bases and the J gene end by 8 bases; junction bases not matched to a gene: 7. The CDR3 totals 15 residues. CDR3 bases: TGTGCCAGCAGCCCCCAACAGGGGGCGGATTCACCCCTCCACTTT. Amino acid sequence: CASSPQQGADSPLHF. Complete variable domain (other parts from reference TRBV7-2 and TRBJ1-6): GAGVSQSPSNKVTEKGKDVELRCDPISGHTALYWYRQSLGQGLEFLIYFQGNSAPDKSGLPSDRFSAERTGGSVSTLTIQRTQQEDSAVYLCASSPQQGADSPLHFGNGTRLTVT.

This clonotype was seen only once. This chain connects TRBV3-1 to TRBJ2-7; 12 bases agree with TRBD2. The CDR3 has 17 residues. V shed 1 base, J shed 2 bases, and the junction held 6 bases outside the gene matches. CDR1 is LGHDT, CDR2 YNNKEL, per germline (reference sequence). The CDR3 is CASSQVRLAGATYEQYF. For the CDR3, the DNA is TGTGCCAGCAGCCAAGTCCGACTAGCGGGGGCAACCTACGAGCAGTACTTC.

This clonotype appeared a few times. The chain links TRBV5-1 to TRBJ2-7, with D uncertain. The V gene lost 8 bases and the J gene lost 2 bases, with 17 bases spanning the gap. The CDR3 runs 14 residues. Germline V gives CDR1 SGHRS, CDR2 YFSETQ. In nucleotides, the CDR3 is TGCGCCAGTAAATGGGCCAGTAACCCCTACGAGCAGTACTTC. It yields the protein CASKWASNPYEQYF.

There are many counts of this clonotype. V usage is TRBV18 and J usage is TRBJ1-1; TRBD1 matches 11 bases. The CDR3 contains 17 residues. J was trimmed by 4 bases and V by 0 bases; bases with no gene match: 7. Per the germline V gene, CDR1 is KGHSH and CDR2 is LQKENI. The CDR3 nucleotides read TGTGCCAGCTCACCACCGGGGACAGGGGGGATTGCCACTGAAGCTTTCTTT. As protein: CASSPPGTGGIATEAFF.

Many counts were recorded for this clonotype. The CDR3 protein is CASSLVGTGLNYGYTF. The CDR3, as DNA: TGTGCCAGCAGCTTAGTCGGAACAGGGCTAAACTATGGCTACACCTTC. This chain joins TRBV7-2 and TRBJ1-2; a possible D gene is TRBD1 (6 bases). The CDR3 totals 16 residues. The germline V and J ends were trimmed by 1 base and 2 bases, with 14 bases remaining between them. CDR1 is SGHTA and CDR2 is FQGNSA in the germline V gene.

About this clonotype itself: A much larger clone is a single base away; this may be a read error. The chain combines TRBV4-3 with TRBJ1-1; D gene ambiguous. The V end was cut by 0 bases, the J end by 4 bases, with 6 bases between. The length of the CDR3 is 13 residues. The germline gives CDR1 LGHNA, CDR2 YSLEER. The CDR3 DNA reads TGCGCCAGCAGCCAAGAGTCCGCCACTGAAGCTTTCTTT. Residues: CASSQESATEAFF.

This clonotype was recorded many times. The chain links TRBV11-2 to TRBJ2-7, with D perhaps assigned TRBD1 or TRBD2 (5 bases each). V lost 5 bases and J 6 bases, leaving 20 bases between the germline ends. Germline CDR1 reads SGHAT; CDR2 reads FQNNGV. CDR3 length: 15 amino acids. The CDR3 sequence is CASSPRPGRGSEQYF. Here the CDR3 DNA reads TGTGCCAGCAGCCCCCGTCCGGGAAGGGGCTCCGAGCAGTACTTC.

In this sample, this clonotype turned up many times. The chain links TRBV6-1 to TRBJ2-2, with TRBD2 identical over 8 bases. Germline V gene data show CDR1 as MNHNS and CDR2 as SASEGT. Trimming cost V 7 bases and J 2 bases; bases outside gene matches: 6. This CDR3 region has 15 residues. CDR3 loop: CASTWRTSNTGELFF. CDR3 nucleotides: TGTGCCAGCACTTGGAGGACTAGCAACACCGGGGAGCTGTTTTTT.

This clonotype occurred many times. The rearrangement joins TRBV6-5 to TRBJ1-3; a weak D match, TRBD1 (6 bases). Germline CDR1 and CDR2: MNHEY and SVGAGI. Trimming left V 2 bases short and J 4 bases short, with 33 bases between. The CDR3 covers 22 residues. CDR3 protein: CASSYRTHRTDENEVTGNTIYF. In DNA form, the CDR3 reads TGTGCCAGCAGTTACCGGACGCACCGGACAGACGAGAACGAGGTTACAGGAAACACCATATATTTT.

This clonotype was found many times. The genes are TRBV2 and TRBJ2-3; the match to TRBD2 covers 16 bases. CDR1 SNHLY and CDR2 FYNNEI come from the germline V gene. The CDR3 loop spans 16 amino acids. V lost 11 bases and J lost 2; bases outside the gene matches: 7. CDR3 DNA sequence: TGTGCCGGGACTAGCGGGAGGGGTCCCCCCACAGATACGCAGTATTTT. It encodes CAGTSGRGPPTDTQYF.

This clonotype was picked up many times. This chain uses TRBV28 with TRBJ2-1, with D possibly matching TRBD2 (7 bases). The germline V gene encodes CDR1 MDHEN and CDR2 SYDVKM. Trimming removed 7 bases from V and 6 bases from J, with 16 bases in between. The length of the CDR3 is 14 residues. This CDR3 reads CASTGGASSNEQFF. The CDR3 coding sequence is TGTGCCAGCACTGGGGGGGCTAGCAGCAATGAGCAGTTCTTC. Full variable domain (rest looked up from reference TRBV28 and TRBJ2-1): DVKVTQSSRYLVKRTGEKVFLECVQDMDHENMFWYRQDPGLGLRLIYFSYDVKMKEKGDIPEGYSVSREKKERFSLILESASTNQTSMYLCASTGGASSNEQFFGPGTRLTVL.

Concerning this clonotype itself: The junction does not match germline at one end; this may be a read error. The CDR3 DNA reads as TGCGCCAGAAGCTTCGAGACTGAGCAGTTCTTC. Translated, it gives CARSFETEQFF. The chain links TRBV5-1 to TRBJ2-1; D is undetermined. The CDR3 consists of 11 residues. CDR1 and CDR2 (germline): SGHRS, YFSETQ.

There are many counts of this clonotype. The rearrangement uses TRBV6-2 or TRBV6-3 and TRBJ2-1; TRBD2 matches at 8 bases. V lost 5 bases, J lost 6 bases, and 6 bases stayed unmatched. Germline CDR1 is MNHEY and CDR2 is SVGEGT. The CDR3 consists of 14 residues. The CDR3 nucleotides read TGTGCCAGCAGTCTAGGACTAGCCTTCAATGAGCAGTTCTTC. Translating it yields CASSLGLAFNEQFF.

This clonotype was found many times. The chain has TRBV19 and TRBJ1-5; D is undetermined. The CDR3 loop spans 12 amino acids. V lost 5 bases and J lost 10, with 12 bases in between. Germline V CDR1 and CDR2: LNHDA, SQIVND (reference sequence). Written as DNA, the CDR3 is TGTGCCAGTAGTGCGGACGGTCCACCCCAGCATTTT. It codes for CASSADGPPQHF.

This clonotype was counted at least ten times. The chain carries TRBV6-6 and TRBJ2-7, with 10 bases fitting TRBD2. Germline V gives CDR1 MNHNY, CDR2 SVGAGI (reference sequence). Trimming took 8 bases from V and 0 from J; bases not matched to a gene: 4. This CDR3 region has 14 residues. The CDR3 coding sequence is TGTGCCAGCTGCTCTAGCGGGAGCTCCTACGAGCAGTACTTC. It encodes CASCSSGSSYEQYF.

A remark on this clonotype: It may be a read error: a sequence one base away is much more abundant. This sequence joins TRBV27 and TRBJ2-2, with 7 bases fitting TRBD1. The CDR3 extends over 15 amino acids. Germline loops: CDR1 MNHEY, CDR2 SMNVEV (reference sequence). In nucleotides, the CDR3 is TGTGCCAGCAGTTACAGGGGTGTAAGCACCGGGGAGCTGTCTTTT. As protein: CASSYRGVSTGELSF.

In its sample, this clonotype was seen many times. The chain combines TRBV30 with TRBJ1-1; 7 nucleotides line up with TRBD1. The CDR3 runs to 15 residues. V shed 3 bases and J 3 bases; nucleotides not matched to a gene: 10. The germline gives CDR1 GTSNPN, CDR2 SVGIG (reference sequence). The CDR3 sequence is CAWRVGPGGYTEAFF. The CDR3 region has the DNA TGTGCCTGGAGGGTAGGTCCAGGGGGGTACACTGAAGCTTTCTTT.

This clonotype occurred many times. The V gene is TRBV29-1, the J gene TRBJ2-2; the D gene is possibly TRBD2 (5 bases). Germline CDR1 SQVTM, CDR2 ANQGSEA. The CDR3 length is 12 residues. The V gene lost 6 bases and the J gene lost 0 bases, with 5 bases spanning the gap. The CDR3 loop is CSVGANTGELFF. CDR3 coding DNA: TGCAGCGTGGGAGCGAACACCGGGGAGCTGTTTTTT.

This clonotype appeared many times. This chain connects TRBV5-1 to TRBJ2-7; perhaps D is TRBD1 or TRBD2 (5 bases each). Germline CDR1 SGHRS, CDR2 YFSETQ. The germline V and J ends were trimmed by 2 bases and 6 bases, with 9 bases remaining between them. The CDR3 is 12 residues long. The DNA of the CDR3 is TGCGCCAGCAGCTTATCAGGGACCGAGCAGTACTTC. It yields the protein CASSLSGTEQYF.

This clonotype was seen ten or more times. J is TRBJ2-5 and V is TRBV10-3; TRBD2 agrees at 11 bases. Looked up from germline, CDR1 is ENHRY and CDR2 is SYGVKD. The CDR3 extends over 15 amino acids. V dropped 6 bases and J dropped 4; count of bases not matched to a gene: 7. DNA of the CDR3: TGTGCCATCAGCCCGGAACTAGCGGGGGTAGAGACCCAGTACTTC. Translating gives CAISPELAGVETQYF.

This clonotype has more than one count but fewer than ten. CDR3 coding DNA: TGTGCCGGCGCATCTGGGTACGAGCAGTACTTC. This encodes CAGASGYEQYF. The chain has TRBV6-2 or TRBV6-3 and TRBJ2-7; no definite D call. Per germline, CDR1 MNHEY and CDR2 SVGEGT. The V and J ends lost 11 bases and 4 bases respectively, with 12 bases between them. CDR3 size: 11 residues.

This clonotype was found many times. V usage is TRBV6-5 and J usage is TRBJ2-2, with D perhaps being TRBD1 or TRBD2 (5 bases each). CDR3 length equals 16 residues. From germline, CDR1 is MNHEY and CDR2 SVGAGI. Trimming shortened V by 4 bases and J by 5 bases, and 17 bases separated the two germline ends. The chain's CDR3 is CASSFGANSPTGELFF. The CDR3 nucleotides are TGTGCCAGCAGTTTCGGGGCTAATTCACCGACCGGGGAGCTGTTTTTT.